Listed below are T cell receptor beta chains from one sample, sequenced in a study of CD8+CD57+ T cells in acquired aplastic anemia. TCRdb redid the calling of the reads with MiXCR, one entry per CDR3 protein. The repertoire consists of over 150,000 distinct CDR3 sequences, with approximately 52% occurring once and the leading ten covering approximately 12%. The sequenced sample was sorted CD4+, CD8+, or CD8+CD57+ T cells (not recorded which) from PBMCs. These receptors originate from a human donor with aplastic anemia. The CDR3 runs from the conserved cysteine through the conserved F or W. D genes are given only for firm matches. Size is stated for part of the rows, as once, few or many counts, or as a class when the clone is expanded.

v_call	clone_size	d_call	j_call	cdr3_nt	cdr3_aa
TRBV29-1	-	TRBD1	TRBJ1-2	TGCAGCGTTGAAGATTGGGGACAGGGCATGGCCTATGGCTACACCTTC	CSVEDWGQGMAYGYTF
TRBV7-9	-	-	TRBJ1-1	TGTGCCAGCAGCTTACGAGGGGAAGCTTTCTTT	CASSLRGEAFF
TRBV12-3/TRBV12-4	-	-	TRBJ2-7	TGTGCCAGCAGCCCTAATGTCAAGGGGCACTACGAGCAGTACTTC	CASSPNVKGHYEQYF
TRBV10-3	-	-	TRBJ1-1	TGTGCCATCAGAGAAGAGGGGAAAGCTTTCTTT	CAIREEGKAFF
TRBV19	-	-	TRBJ1-5	TGTGCCAGTACCCGGACAGAAAGCTATCAGCCCCAGCATTTT	CASTRTESYQPQHF
TRBV15	once	-	TRBJ1-2	TGTGCCACCAGCAGAGATGACTCCGGCTACACCTTC	CATSRDDSGYTF
TRBV12-3/TRBV12-4	many	-	TRBJ1-2	TGTGCCAGCACGCCCCGGGGCAGGAGAAATTATGGCTACACCTTC	CASTPRGRRNYGYTF
TRBV7-9	-	-	TRBJ1-2	TGTGCCAGCAGTCCCCCTCCGGGATACTATGGCTACACCTTC	CASSPPPGYYGYTF
TRBV20-1	-	TRBD1	TRBJ1-1	TGCAGTGCTTCGCGGGACAGGGCGGACACTGAAGCTTTCTTT	CSASRDRADTEAFF
TRBV24-1	once	-	TRBJ1-5	TGTGCCACCAGTGCGACAGATAACTTTCTTTCCCAGCATTTT	CATSATDNFLSQHF
TRBV2	-	TRBD2	TRBJ2-5	TGTGCCAGCAGTTACGGGACTAGCGTAGAGACCCAGTACTTC	CASSYGTSVETQYF
TRBV7-8	-	-	TRBJ1-2	TGTGCCAGCAGCCTAACAGGGAATTCCAACTATGGCTACACCTTC	CASSLTGNSNYGYTF
TRBV24-1	-	TRBD2	TRBJ2-7	TGTGCCACCAGTGATGCGACTAGCGGGAGGGCGGCCGAGCAGTACTTC	CATSDATSGRAAEQYF
TRBV6-4	-	-	TRBJ1-6	TGTGCCAGCAGGGGGGGCAATAATTCACCCCTCCACTTT	CASRGGNNSPLHF
TRBV2	-	TRBD1	TRBJ2-5	TGTGCCAGCAGTGACGGGGGACAGGGGGCTGGAGAGACCCAGTACTTC	CASSDGGQGAGETQYF
TRBV2	many	TRBD2	TRBJ2-1	TGTGCCAGCAGTGAGAGTGGGGGTCTAGCGGCTTCCTACAATGAGCAGTTCTTC	CASSESGGLAASYNEQFF
TRBV6-2/TRBV6-3	few	-	TRBJ2-5	TGTGCCAGCAGCCTTTGGGAGGGGGGGGAGACCCAGTACTTC	CASSLWEGGETQYF
TRBV2	few	-	TRBJ1-2	TGTGCCAGCAGTACCATACGGGGTCCCTCTGGCTACACCTTC	CASSTIRGPSGYTF
TRBV20-1	-	-	TRBJ1-2	TGCAGTGCCCCGACGGCCTGTGGCTACACCTTC	CSAPTACGYTF
TRBV2	-	TRBD2	TRBJ2-1	TGTGCCAGCAGTCCCGGGACTAGCGGGAGTGGGAGGGTGAGTGAGCAGTTCTTC	CASSPGTSGSGRVSEQFF